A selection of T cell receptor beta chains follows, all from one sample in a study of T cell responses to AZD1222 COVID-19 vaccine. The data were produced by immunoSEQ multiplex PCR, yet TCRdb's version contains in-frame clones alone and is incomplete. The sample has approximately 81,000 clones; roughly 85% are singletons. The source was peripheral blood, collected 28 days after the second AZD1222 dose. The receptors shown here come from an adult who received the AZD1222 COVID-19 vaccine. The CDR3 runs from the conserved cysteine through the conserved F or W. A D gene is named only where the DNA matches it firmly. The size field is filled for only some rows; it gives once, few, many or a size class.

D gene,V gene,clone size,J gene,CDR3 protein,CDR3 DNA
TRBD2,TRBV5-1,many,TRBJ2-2,CASSVTGTSGSGGELFF,TGCGCCAGCAGCGTGACAGGGACTAGCGGGAGCGGCGGGGAGCTGTTTTTT
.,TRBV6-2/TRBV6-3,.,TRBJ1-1,CASSYGHRAYLNTEAFF,TGTGCCAGCAGTTACGGCCACAGGGCCTACCTGAACACTGAAGCTTTCTTT
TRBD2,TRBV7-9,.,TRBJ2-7,CASRPPGLGSGEQYF,TGTGCCAGCAGACCCCCGGGACTAGGGTCGGGCGAGCAGTACTTC
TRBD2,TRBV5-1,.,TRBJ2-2,CASSLSGITGELFF,TGCGCCAGCAGTCTTAGCGGGATCACCGGGGAGCTGTTTTTT
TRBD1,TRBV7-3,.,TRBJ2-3,CASSLGQPTDTQYF,TGTGCCAGCAGCCTGGGACAGCCCACAGATACGCAGTATTTT
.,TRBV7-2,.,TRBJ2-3,CASRFPEPTDTQYF,TGTGCCAGCAGGTTCCCTGAACCCACAGATACGCAGTATTTT
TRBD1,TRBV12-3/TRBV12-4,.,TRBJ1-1,CASRQGAGAFF,TGTGCCAGCAGACAGGGGGCAGGAGCTTTCTTT
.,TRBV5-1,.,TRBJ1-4,CASSLAGGLDEKLFF,TGCGCCAGCAGCTTGGCCGGGGGGCTTGATGAAAAACTGTTTTTT
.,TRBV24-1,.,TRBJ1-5,CATSDEDASNQPQHF,TGTGCCACCAGTGATGAGGACGCCAGCAATCAGCCCCAGCATTTT
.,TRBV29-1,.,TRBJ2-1,CSVPAASYNEQFF,TGCAGCGTTCCGGCGGCCTCCTACAATGAGCAGTTCTTC
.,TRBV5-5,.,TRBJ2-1,CASSAYWTAQRYNEQFF,TGTGCCAGCAGCGCCTATTGGACAGCTCAACGTTACAATGAGCAGTTCTTC
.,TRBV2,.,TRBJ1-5,CATTALNNQPQHF,TGTGCCACCACGGCCCTTAACAATCAGCCCCAGCATTTT
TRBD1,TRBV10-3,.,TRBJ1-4,CAISLGGQENEKLFF,TGTGCCATCAGCCTGGGGGGACAGGAAAATGAAAAACTGTTTTTT
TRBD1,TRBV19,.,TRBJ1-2,CASSIFPGQGAGYTF,TGTGCCAGTAGTATCTTCCCGGGACAGGGGGCCGGCTACACCTTC
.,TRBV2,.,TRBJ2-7,CASSLPEYSYEQYF,TGTGCCAGCAGTTTGCCTGAATACTCCTACGAGCAGTACTTC
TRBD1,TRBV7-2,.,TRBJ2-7,CASSLDRGSSYEQYF,TGTGCCAGCAGCTTGGACAGGGGGAGTTCCTACGAGCAGTACTTC
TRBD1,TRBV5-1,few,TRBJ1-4,CASSLMTGSNEKLFF,TGCGCCAGCAGCTTGATGACAGGGAGTAATGAAAAACTGTTTTTT
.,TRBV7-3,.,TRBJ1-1,CASSLYRDVEAFF,TGTGCCAGCAGCTTATACAGGGACGTAGAAGCTTTCTTT
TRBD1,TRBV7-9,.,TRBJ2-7,CASSLRSGQGSSYEQYF,TGTGCCAGCAGCCTCCGCTCGGGACAGGGGTCCTCCTACGAGCAGTACTTC
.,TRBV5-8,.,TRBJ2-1,CASSLSTGSYNEQFF,TGTGCCAGCAGCTTGAGTACAGGTTCCTACAATGAGCAGTTCTTC
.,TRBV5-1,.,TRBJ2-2,CASSLDQANTGELFF,TGCGCCAGCAGCTTGGACCAGGCGAACACCGGGGAGCTGTTTTTT
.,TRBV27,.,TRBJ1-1,CASRIRPNTEAFF,TGTGCCAGCAGAATTCGGCCGAACACTGAAGCTTTCTTT
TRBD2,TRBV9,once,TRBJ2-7,CASSAGGQSYEQYF,TGTGCCAGCAGCGCGGGAGGGCAATCCTACGAGCAGTACTTC
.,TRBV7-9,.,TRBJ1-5,CASSLENQPQHF,TGTGCCAGCAGCCTCGAGAATCAGCCCCAGCATTTT
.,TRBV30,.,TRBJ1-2,CAWREWPGGYTF,TGTGCCTGGAGGGAATGGCCTGGAGGCTACACCTTC
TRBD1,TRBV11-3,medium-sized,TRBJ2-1,CASSRDSESYNEQFF,TGTGCCAGCAGCCGGGACAGTGAATCCTACAATGAGCAGTTCTTC
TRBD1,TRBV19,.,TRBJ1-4,CASSIVRGRADEKLFF,TGTGCCAGTAGTATTGTCAGGGGGCGAGCGGATGAAAAACTGTTTTTT
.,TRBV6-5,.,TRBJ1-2,CASSKGYGYTF,TGTGCCAGCAGTAAGGGCTATGGCTACACCTTC
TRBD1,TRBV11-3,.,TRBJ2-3,CASSLGQVHTDTQYF,TGTGCCAGCAGCCTGGGACAGGTACACACAGATACGCAGTATTTT
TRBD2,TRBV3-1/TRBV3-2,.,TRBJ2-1,CASSPLAGREQFF,TGTGCCAGCAGCCCTCTAGCGGGACGTGAGCAGTTCTTC
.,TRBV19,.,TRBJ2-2,CASSVGIAGELFF,TGTGCCAGTAGTGTGGGAATCGCCGGGGAGCTGTTTTTT
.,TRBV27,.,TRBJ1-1,CASKMGGREAFF,TGTGCCAGCAAAATGGGGGGCCGAGAAGCTTTCTTT
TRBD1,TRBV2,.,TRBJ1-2,CASSGGTGNYGYTF,TGTGCCAGCAGTGGTGGGACAGGGAACTATGGCTACACCTTC
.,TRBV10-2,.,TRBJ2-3,CASSRPTDTQYF,TGCGCCAGCAGTCGGCCCACAGATACGCAGTATTTT
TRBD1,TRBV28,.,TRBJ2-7,CASSPPGQIYEQYF,TGTGCCAGCAGTCCCCCGGGACAGATCTACGAGCAGTACTTC
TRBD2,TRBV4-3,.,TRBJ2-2,CASSQEGGLRDGTGELFF,TGCGCCAGCAGCCAAGAGGGAGGGTTACGTGATGGCACCGGGGAGCTGTTTTTT
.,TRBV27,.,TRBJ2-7,CASSLGDGPYEQYF,TGTGCCAGCAGTTTGGGGGACGGACCCTACGAGCAGTACTTC
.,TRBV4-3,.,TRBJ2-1,CASSQEWGGPGYNEQFF,TGCGCCAGCAGCCAAGAATGGGGGGGGCCTGGCTACAATGAGCAGTTCTTC
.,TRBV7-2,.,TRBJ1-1,CASSLLQPYTEAFF,TGTGCCAGCAGCTTACTCCAACCTTACACTGAAGCTTTCTTT
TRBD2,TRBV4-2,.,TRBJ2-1,CASSPTSGRGDEQFF,TGTGCCAGCAGCCCGACTAGCGGGAGAGGGGATGAGCAGTTCTTC
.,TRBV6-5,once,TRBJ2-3,CASRTVTDTQYF,TGTGCCAGCAGGACCGTTACAGATACGCAGTATTTT
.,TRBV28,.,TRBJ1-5,CASSQPGGNQPQHF,TGTGCCAGCAGCCAGCCTGGAGGCAATCAGCCCCAGCATTTT
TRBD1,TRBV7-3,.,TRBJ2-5,CASSLMGQGGETQYF,TGTGCCAGCAGCTTAATGGGACAGGGGGGAGAGACCCAGTACTTC
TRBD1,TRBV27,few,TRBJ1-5,CASSPTGQGAFQPQHF,TGTGCCAGCAGCCCCACGGGACAGGGGGCTTTTCAGCCCCAGCATTTT
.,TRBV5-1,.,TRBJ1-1,CASSLGARTEAFF,TGCGCCAGCAGCTTGGGGGCACGAACTGAAGCTTTCTTT
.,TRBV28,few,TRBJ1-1,CASVGRLGRTEAFF,TGTGCCAGCGTGGGAAGGCTTGGTCGCACTGAAGCTTTCTTT
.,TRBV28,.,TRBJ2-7,CASKESRDEQYF,TGTGCCAGCAAGGAATCTCGGGACGAGCAGTACTTC
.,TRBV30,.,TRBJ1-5,CAWSAGAGQPQHF,TGTGCCTGGAGTGCCGGGGCTGGTCAGCCCCAGCATTTT
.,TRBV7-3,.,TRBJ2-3,CASSPSRRAGGGTDTQYF,TGTGCCAGCAGCCCGAGCCGGCGGGCTGGAGGGGGCACAGATACGCAGTATTTT
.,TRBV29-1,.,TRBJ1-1,CSVVVSSNTEAFF,TGCAGCGTTGTGGTCAGTTCGAACACTGAAGCTTTCTTT
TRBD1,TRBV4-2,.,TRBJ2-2,CASSQGQGASFNTGELFF,TGTGCCAGCAGCCAAGGACAGGGGGCAAGTTTTAACACCGGGGAGCTGTTTTTT
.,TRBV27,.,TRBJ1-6,CASSLGPNNSPLHF,TGTGCCAGCAGTTTAGGGCCGAATAATTCACCCCTCCACTTT